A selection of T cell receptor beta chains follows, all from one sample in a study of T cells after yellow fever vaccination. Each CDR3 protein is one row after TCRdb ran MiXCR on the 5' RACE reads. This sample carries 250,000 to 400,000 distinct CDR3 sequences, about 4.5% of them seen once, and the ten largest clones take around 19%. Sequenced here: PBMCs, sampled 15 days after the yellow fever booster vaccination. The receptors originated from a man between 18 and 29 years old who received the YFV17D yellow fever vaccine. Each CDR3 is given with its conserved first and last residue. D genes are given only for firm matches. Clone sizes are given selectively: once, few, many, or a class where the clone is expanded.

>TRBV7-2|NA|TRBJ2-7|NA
CASSRGGGPYEQYF
TGTGCCAGCAGCCGGGGAGGGGGACCCTACGAGCAGTACTTC
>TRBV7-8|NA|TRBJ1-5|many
CASSLAVGQQPQHF
TGTGCCAGCAGCTTAGCAGTGGGTCAACAGCCCCAGCATTTT
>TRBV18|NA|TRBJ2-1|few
CASSPVTSYEQFF
TGTGCCAGCTCACCAGTCACTAGCTATGAGCAGTTCTTC
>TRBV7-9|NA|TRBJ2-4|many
CASSFPAGNIQYF
TGTGCCAGCAGCTTTCCGGCTGGAAACATTCAGTACTTC
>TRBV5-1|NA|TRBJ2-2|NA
CASSPDRSFGTGELFF
TGCGCCAGCAGCCCTGACAGGTCGTTTGGCACCGGGGAGCTGTTTTTT
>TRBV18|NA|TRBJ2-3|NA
CASSPKAVSTDTQYF
TGTGCCAGCTCACCAAAAGCGGTTAGCACAGATACGCAGTATTTT
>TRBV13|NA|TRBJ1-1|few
CASTAGGTEAEAFF
TGTGCCAGCACCGCGGGGGGAACGGAGGCTGAAGCTTTCTTT
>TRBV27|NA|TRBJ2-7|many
CASSLSAGFAFRQYF
TGTGCCAGCAGTTTATCCGCCGGGTTCGCTTTTCGGCAGTACTTC
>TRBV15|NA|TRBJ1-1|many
CATSRGDLAENTEAFF
TGTGCCACCAGCAGAGGGGACCTAGCGGAGAACACTGAAGCTTTCTTT
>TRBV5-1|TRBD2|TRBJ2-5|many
CASSPLTSWETQYF
TGCGCCAGCAGCCCCCTGACTAGCTGGGAGACCCAGTACTTC
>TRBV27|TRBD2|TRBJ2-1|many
CASSPLASGVYNEQFF
TGTGCCAGCAGTCCCCTGGCTAGCGGGGTATACAATGAGCAGTTCTTC
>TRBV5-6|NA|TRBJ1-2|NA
CASSSWEGYGYTF
TGTGCCAGCAGCTCCTGGGAGGGGTATGGCTACACCTTC
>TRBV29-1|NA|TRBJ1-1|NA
CSVNHYADTEAFF
TGCAGCGTTAATCACTACGCCGACACTGAAGCTTTCTTT
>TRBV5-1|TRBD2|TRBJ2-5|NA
CASRTSGGQETKYF
TGCGCCAGCAGGACTAGCGGGGGCCAAGAGACCAAGTACTTC
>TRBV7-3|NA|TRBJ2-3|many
CASSLQGGTQYF
TGTGCCAGCAGCTTACAGGGGGGGACGCAGTATTTT
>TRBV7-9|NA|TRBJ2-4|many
CASRPGVDKLAKNIQYF
TGTGCCAGCAGGCCGGGGGTGGACAAACTAGCCAAAAACATTCAGTACTTC
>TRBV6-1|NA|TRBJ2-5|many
CATSRDNSETQYF
TGTGCCACCTCCCGGGACAATAGCGAGACCCAGTACTTC
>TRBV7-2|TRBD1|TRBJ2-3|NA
CASSPGGQADTQYF
TGTGCCAGCAGCCCAGGGGGTCAGGCAGATACGCAGTATTTT
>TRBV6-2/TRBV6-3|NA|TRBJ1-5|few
CASRRGGGSTQPQHF
TGTGCCAGCAGAAGAGGTGGAGGGTCCACTCAGCCCCAGCATTTT
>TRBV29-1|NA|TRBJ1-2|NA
CSVEDYGYTF
TGCAGCGTTGAGGACTATGGCTACACCTTC
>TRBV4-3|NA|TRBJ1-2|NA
CASSQGGGDRYGYTF
TGCGCCAGCAGCCAAGGGGGAGGTGACCGCTATGGCTACACCTTC
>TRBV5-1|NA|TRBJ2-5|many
CASSSSGTYQETQYF
TGCGCCAGCAGCTCCTCCGGGACATATCAAGAGACCCAGTACTTC
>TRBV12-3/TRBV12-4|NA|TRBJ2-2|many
CASSVTGTLNTGELFF
TGTGCCAGCAGTGTCACCGGGACCCTGAACACCGGGGAGCTGTTTTTT
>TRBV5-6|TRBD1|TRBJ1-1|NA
CASSDGQGLTEAFF
TGTGCCAGCAGCGATGGACAGGGACTAACTGAAGCTTTCTTT
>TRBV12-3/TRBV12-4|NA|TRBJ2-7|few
CASSYAAGDYEQYF
TGTGCCAGCAGTTATGCGGCGGGCGACTACGAGCAGTACTTC
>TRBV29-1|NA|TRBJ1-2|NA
CSVAPGRGRGYTF
TGCAGCGTCGCCCCAGGCCGGGGACGCGGCTACACCTTC
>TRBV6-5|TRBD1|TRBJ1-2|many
CASRREGAYGYTF
TGTGCCAGCAGGCGGGAGGGGGCCTATGGCTACACCTTC
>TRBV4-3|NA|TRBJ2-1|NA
CASSSGTLSSYNEQFF
TGCGCCAGCAGCTCCGGGACCCTGAGCTCCTACAATGAGCAGTTCTTC
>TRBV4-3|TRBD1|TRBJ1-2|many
CASSQDPGGGYTF
TGCGCCAGCAGCCAAGATCCAGGGGGAGGCTACACCTTC
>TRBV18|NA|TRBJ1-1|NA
CASSPSGPEAFF
TGTGCCAGCTCACCCAGTGGGCCTGAAGCTTTCTTT
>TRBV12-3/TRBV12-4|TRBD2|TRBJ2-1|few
CASSFRGLAMSEQFF
TGTGCCAGCAGTTTTAGGGGACTAGCGATGAGTGAGCAGTTCTTC
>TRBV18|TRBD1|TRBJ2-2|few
CASSPPTGTTGELFF
TGTGCCAGCTCACCGCCGACAGGGACCACCGGGGAGCTGTTTTTT
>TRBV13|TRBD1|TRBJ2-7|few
CASSLGTVNEQYF
TGTGCCAGCAGCTTGGGGACAGTCAACGAGCAGTACTTC
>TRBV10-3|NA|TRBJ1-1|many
CAIKRGNTEAFF
TGTGCCATCAAAAGGGGGAACACTGAAGCTTTCTTT
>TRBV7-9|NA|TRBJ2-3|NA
CASSLARGSADTQYF
TGTGCCAGCAGCTTAGCCCGGGGTAGTGCAGATACGCAGTATTTT
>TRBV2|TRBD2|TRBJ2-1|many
CASRGLATYNEQFF
TGTGCCAGCAGGGGACTAGCGACCTACAATGAGCAGTTCTTC
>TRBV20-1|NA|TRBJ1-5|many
CSAREGTQPQHF
TGCAGTGCTAGAGAGGGCACTCAGCCCCAGCATTTT
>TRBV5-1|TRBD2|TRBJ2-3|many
CASSKPAGGTDTQYF
TGCGCCAGCAGCAAACCAGCGGGGGGGACAGATACGCAGTATTTT
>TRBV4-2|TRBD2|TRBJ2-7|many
CASSQDLLPVAGGYEQYF
TGTGCCAGCAGCCAAGACCTCCTTCCCGTAGCGGGGGGGTACGAGCAGTACTTC
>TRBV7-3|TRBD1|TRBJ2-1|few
CASSPGQRFYNEQFF
TGTGCCAGCAGCCCGGGACAGAGATTCTACAATGAGCAGTTCTTC
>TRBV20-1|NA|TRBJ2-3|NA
CSALKLGITDTQYF
TGCAGTGCCCTCAAGTTAGGAATCACAGATACGCAGTATTTT
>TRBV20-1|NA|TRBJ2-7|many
CSATLSLSSYEQYF
TGCAGTGCTACACTAAGCCTATCATCCTACGAGCAGTACTTC
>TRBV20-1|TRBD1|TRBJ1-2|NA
CSALTKTGSYGYTF
TGCAGTGCTCTGACAAAGACAGGGAGTTATGGCTACACCTTC
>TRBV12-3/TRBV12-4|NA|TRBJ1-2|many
CASSPSGGSSYGYTF
TGTGCCAGCAGCCCTAGCGGGGGCTCTAGCTATGGCTACACCTTC
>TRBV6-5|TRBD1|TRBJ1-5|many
CASGQGTGYQPQHF
TGTGCCAGCGGCCAGGGGACAGGGTATCAGCCCCAGCATTTT
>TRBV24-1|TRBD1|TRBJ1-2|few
CATSDDREGREGYTF
TGTGCCACCAGTGATGACAGGGAAGGTCGGGAGGGCTACACCTTC
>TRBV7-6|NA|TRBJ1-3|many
CASSVGRGPGNTIYF
TGTGCCAGCAGCGTCGGTCGGGGTCCTGGAAACACCATATATTTT
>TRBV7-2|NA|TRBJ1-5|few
CASSLAGGLGQPQHF
TGTGCCAGCAGCTTAGCTGGGGGGCTTGGGCAGCCCCAGCATTTT
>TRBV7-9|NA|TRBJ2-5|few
CASSSFTGHRGETQYF
TGTGCCAGCAGCTCGTTTACGGGCCATCGGGGAGAGACCCAGTACTTC
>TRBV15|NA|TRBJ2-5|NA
CATSSYGGETQYF
TGTGCCACCAGCAGCTATGGGGGAGAGACCCAGTACTTC
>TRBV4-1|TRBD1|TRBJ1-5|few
CASSLRHGTGFFRGNQPQHF
TGCGCCAGCAGCTTACGACACGGGACAGGGTTCTTCCGAGGCAATCAGCCCCAGCATTTT
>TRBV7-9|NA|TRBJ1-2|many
CASSSPTPGGFRGYGYTF
TGTGCCAGCAGCTCCCCCACCCCTGGGGGGTTTCGGGGCTATGGCTACACCTTC